This T cell receptor beta chain comes out of a study of OX40 agonist ivuxolimab in advanced cancers. Study conclusions and caveats: Low normalized T-cell clonal expansion was additionally recorded for some nonresponders. Low clonal expansion, among the lowest seen, marked partial responders at 0.1-3.0 mg/kg. In the 0.1 to 3.0 mg/kg range, CD4+ and CD8+ blood T cells had expanded clonally by week 6.

Blood draws occurred at baseline, cycle 4 day 1, and cycle 7 day 1. The CDR3 totals 12 residues. Germline assignment: CDR1 MNHEY and CDR2 SVGAGI. V lost 6 bases and J lost 6, with 12 bases in between. Turning to this clone: Its antigen is unknown.

Measured with immunoSEQ multiplex PCR; TCRdb has only the in-frame clones, and not every one. The sample lists about 100,000 clones; about 89% were seen once. The sequences come from CD4+ or CD8+ T cells sorted from blood, collected in a trial of the OX40 agonist ivuxolimab. The clonotype comes from an adult with an advanced solid tumor such as melanoma, head and neck, liver or kidney cancer. The chain combines TRBV6-5 with TRBJ2-7; no clear D gene. The CDR3 DNA sequence: TGTGCCAGCAGGGAAGCAGGAGCCGAGCAGTACTTC. Translating it yields CASREAGAEQYF.